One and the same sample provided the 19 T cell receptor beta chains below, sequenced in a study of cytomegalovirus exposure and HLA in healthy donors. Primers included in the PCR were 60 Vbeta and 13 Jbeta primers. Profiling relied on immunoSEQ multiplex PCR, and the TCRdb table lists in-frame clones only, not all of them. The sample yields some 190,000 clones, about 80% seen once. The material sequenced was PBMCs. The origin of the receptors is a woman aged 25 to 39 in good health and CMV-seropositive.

The CDR3 spells CASSGTGEGEQYF. Here the CDR3 DNA reads TGTGCCAGCAGCGGGACAGGGGAGGGCGAGCAGTACTTC. The chain employs TRBV9 and TRBJ2-7; 9 bases agree with TRBD1. This CDR3 region has 13 residues. Trimming at V came to 3 bases and at J to 6 bases, leaving 4 bases not matched to a gene. Germline lookup yields CDR1 SGDLS and CDR2 YYNGEE.

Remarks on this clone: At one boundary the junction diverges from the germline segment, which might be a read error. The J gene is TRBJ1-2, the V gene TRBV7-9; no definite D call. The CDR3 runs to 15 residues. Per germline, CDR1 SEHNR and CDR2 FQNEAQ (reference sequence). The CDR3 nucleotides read TGTTCCAGCAGCTTAGAAGGCAGGCTCAACTATGGCTACACCTTC. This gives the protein CSSSLEGRLNYGYTF.

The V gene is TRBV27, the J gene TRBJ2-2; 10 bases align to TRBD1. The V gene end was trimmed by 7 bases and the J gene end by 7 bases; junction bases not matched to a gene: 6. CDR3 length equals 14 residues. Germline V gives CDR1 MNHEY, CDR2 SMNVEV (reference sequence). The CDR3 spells CASIDRGQNGELFF. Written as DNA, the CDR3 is TGTGCCAGCATCGACAGGGGGCAGAACGGGGAGCTGTTTTTT.

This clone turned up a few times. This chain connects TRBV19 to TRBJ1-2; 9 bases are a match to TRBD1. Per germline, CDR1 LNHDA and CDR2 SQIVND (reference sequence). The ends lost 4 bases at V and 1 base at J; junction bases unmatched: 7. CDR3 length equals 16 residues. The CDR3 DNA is TGTGCCAGTAGTACTGGGGACAGGGTAGATAACTATGGCTACACCTTC. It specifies CASSTGDRVDNYGYTF.

CDR3 residues: CASSQERRGADTQYF. CDR3 DNA: TGCGCCAGCAGCCAAGAACGCAGGGGCGCAGATACGCAGTATTTT. V usage is TRBV4-1 and J usage is TRBJ2-3; TRBD1 is a possible D gene (6 bases). Deletions cut 0 bases from V and 4 bases from J, with 11 bases between. CDR1 and CDR2 (germline): MGHRA, YSYEKL. The CDR3 is 15 amino acids.

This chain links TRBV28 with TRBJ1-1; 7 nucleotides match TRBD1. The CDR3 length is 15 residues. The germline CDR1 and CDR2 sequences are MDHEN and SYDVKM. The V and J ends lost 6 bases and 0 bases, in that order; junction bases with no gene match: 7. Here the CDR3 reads CASRRSTGMNTEAFF. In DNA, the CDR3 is TGTGCCAGCAGGCGGTCGACAGGGATGAACACTGAAGCTTTCTTT.

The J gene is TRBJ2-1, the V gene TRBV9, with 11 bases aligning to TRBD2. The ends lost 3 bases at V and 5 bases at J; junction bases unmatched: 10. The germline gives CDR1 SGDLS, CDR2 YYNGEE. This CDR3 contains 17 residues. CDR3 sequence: CASSADLLAGVHNEQFF. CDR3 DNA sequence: TGTGCCAGCAGCGCCGACTTACTAGCGGGAGTTCACAATGAGCAGTTCTTC.

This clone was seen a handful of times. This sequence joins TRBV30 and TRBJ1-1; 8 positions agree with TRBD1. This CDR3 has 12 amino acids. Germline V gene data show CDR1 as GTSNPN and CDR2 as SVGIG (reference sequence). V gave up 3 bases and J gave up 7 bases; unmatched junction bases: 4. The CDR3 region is CAWRAGQGEAFF. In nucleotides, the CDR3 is TGTGCCTGGAGGGCCGGACAGGGTGAAGCTTTCTTT.

CDR3 in amino acids: CASSREQGSYGYTF. The CDR3 nucleotides are TGTGCCAGCAGCAGAGAACAGGGATCCTATGGCTACACCTTC. The chain joins TRBV9 to TRBJ1-2; D might be TRBD1 (6 bases). Germline V lookup: CDR1 SGDLS, CDR2 YYNGEE. The CDR3 loop spans 14 amino acids. Between the trimmed V and J ends, which lost 4 bases and 4 bases, there was a span of 14 bases.

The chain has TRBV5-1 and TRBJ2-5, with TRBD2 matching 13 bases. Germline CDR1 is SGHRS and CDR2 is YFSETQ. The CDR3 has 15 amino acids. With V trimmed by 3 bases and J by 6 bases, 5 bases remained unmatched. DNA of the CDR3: TGCGCCAGCAGCTCGGGACTAGCGGGGAGCCAGACCCAGTACTTC. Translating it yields CASSSGLAGSQTQYF. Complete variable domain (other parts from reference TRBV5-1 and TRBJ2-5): KAGVTQTPRYLIKTRGQQVTLSCSPISGHRSVSWYQQTPGQGLQFLFEYFSETQRNKGNFPGRFSGRQFSNSRSEMNVSTLELGDSALYLCASSSGLAGSQTQYFGPGTRLLVL.

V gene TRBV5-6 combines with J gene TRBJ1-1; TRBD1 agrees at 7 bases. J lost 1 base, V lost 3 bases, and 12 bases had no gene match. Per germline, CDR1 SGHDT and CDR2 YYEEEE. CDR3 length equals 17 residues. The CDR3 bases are TGTGCCAGCAGCTCTATGACCGGGACAGAGACGAACACTGAAGCTTTCTTT. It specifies CASSSMTGTETNTEAFF.

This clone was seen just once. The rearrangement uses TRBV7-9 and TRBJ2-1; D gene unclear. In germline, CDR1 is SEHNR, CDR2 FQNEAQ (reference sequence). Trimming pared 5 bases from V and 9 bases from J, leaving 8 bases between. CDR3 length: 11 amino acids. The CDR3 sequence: CASSPRVEQFF. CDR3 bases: TGTGCCAGCAGCCCCCGAGTTGAGCAGTTCTTC.

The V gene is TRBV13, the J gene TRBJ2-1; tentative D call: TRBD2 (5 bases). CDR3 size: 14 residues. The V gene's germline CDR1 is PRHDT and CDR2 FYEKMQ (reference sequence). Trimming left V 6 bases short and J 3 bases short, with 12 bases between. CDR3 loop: CASRKDRGYNEQFF. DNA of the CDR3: TGTGCCAGCAGAAAGGACCGGGGCTACAATGAGCAGTTCTTC.

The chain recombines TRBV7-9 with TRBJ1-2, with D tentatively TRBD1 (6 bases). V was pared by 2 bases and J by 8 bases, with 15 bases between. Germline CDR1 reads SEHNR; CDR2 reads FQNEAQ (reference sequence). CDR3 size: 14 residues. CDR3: CASSLMSEGGGYTF. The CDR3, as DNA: TGTGCCAGCAGCTTAATGAGCGAAGGGGGAGGCTACACCTTC.

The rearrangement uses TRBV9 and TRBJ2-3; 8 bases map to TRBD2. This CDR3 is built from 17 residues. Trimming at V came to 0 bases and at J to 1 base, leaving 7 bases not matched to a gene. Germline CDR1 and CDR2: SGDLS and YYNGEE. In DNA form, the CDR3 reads TGTGCCAGCAGCGTAGAGGCCAGCGGGAGCGGCACAGATACGCAGTATTTT. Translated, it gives CASSVEASGSGTDTQYF. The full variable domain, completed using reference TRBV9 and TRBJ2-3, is DSGVTQTPKHLITATGQRVTLRCSPRSGDLSVYWYQQSLDQGLQFLIQYYNGEERAKGNILERFSAQQFPDLHSELNLSSLELGDSALYFCASSVEASGSGTDTQYFGPGTRLTVL.

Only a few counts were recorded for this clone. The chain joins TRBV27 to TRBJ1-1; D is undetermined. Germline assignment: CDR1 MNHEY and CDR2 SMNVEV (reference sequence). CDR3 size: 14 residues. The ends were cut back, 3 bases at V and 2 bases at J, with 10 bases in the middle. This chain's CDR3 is CASSLAGGNTEAFF. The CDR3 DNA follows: TGTGCCAGCAGTTTGGCGGGTGGAAACACTGAAGCTTTCTTT.

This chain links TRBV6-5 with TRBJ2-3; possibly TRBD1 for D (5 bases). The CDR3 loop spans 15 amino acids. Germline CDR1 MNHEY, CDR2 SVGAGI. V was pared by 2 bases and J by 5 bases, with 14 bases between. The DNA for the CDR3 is TGTGCCAGCAGTTACGCAGGCTCTAGGGGAGATACGCAGTATTTT. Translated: CASSYAGSRGDTQYF.

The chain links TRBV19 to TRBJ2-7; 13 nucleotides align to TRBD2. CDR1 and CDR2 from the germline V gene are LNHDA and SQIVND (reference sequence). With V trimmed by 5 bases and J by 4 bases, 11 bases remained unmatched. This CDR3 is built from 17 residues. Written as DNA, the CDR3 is TGTGCCAGTAGTTGGACTAGCGGGAGAGGGCCCCTGTACGAGCAGTACTTC. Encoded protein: CASSWTSGRGPLYEQYF.

The CDR3 DNA is TGTGCCAGCAGACCGATACAGGGACGAACTGAAGCTTTCTTT. Protein: CASRPIQGRTEAFF. This rearrangement joins TRBV11-2 to TRBJ1-1; TRBD1 is a possible D gene (6 bases). V was pared by 6 bases and J by 5 bases, with 16 bases between. CDR3 size: 14 residues. Germline lookup yields CDR1 SGHAT and CDR2 FQNNGV.